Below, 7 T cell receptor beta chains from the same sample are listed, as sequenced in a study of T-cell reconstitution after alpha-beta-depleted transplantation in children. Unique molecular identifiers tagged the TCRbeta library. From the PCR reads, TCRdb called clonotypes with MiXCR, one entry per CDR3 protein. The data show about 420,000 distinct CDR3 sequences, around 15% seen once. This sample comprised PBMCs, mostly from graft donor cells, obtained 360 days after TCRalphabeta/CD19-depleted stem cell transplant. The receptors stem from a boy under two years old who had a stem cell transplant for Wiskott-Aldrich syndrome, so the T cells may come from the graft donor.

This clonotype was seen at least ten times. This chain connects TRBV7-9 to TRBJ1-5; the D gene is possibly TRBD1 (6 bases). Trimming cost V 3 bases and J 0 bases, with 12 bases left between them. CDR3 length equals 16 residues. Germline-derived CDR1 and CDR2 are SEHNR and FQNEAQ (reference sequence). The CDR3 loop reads CASSLGGAFSNQPQHF. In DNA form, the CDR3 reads TGTGCCAGCAGCTTGGGGGGGGCTTTTAGCAATCAGCCCCAGCATTTT.

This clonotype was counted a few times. The DNA for the CDR3 is TGCGCCAGCAGTTCGCGGGACAGGGACCCCTACAATGAGCAGTTCTTC. This encodes CASSSRDRDPYNEQFF. J is TRBJ2-1 and V is TRBV5-1; the match to TRBD1 covers 9 bases. This CDR3 is built from 16 residues. With V trimmed by 5 bases and J by 2 bases, 8 bases remained unmatched. Germline V gives CDR1 SGHRS, CDR2 YFSETQ.

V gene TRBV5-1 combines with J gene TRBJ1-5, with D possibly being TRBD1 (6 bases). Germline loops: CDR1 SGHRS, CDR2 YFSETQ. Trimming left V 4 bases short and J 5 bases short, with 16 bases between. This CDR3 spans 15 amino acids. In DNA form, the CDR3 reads TGCGCCAGCAGCCCAACAGGGAATAGGGATCAGCCCCAGCATTTT. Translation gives CASSPTGNRDQPQHF.

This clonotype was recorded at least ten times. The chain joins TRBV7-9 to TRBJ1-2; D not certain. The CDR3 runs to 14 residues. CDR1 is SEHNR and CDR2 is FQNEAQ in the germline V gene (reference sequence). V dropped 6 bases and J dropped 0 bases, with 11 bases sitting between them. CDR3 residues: CASSPDGANYGYTF. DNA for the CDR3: TGTGCCAGCAGTCCGGACGGAGCTAACTATGGCTACACCTTC.

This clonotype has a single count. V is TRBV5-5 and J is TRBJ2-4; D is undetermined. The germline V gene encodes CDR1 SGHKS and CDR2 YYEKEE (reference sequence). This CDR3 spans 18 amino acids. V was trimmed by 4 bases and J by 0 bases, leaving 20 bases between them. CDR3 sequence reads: CASSTYVGSLLAKNIQYF. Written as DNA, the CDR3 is TGTGCCAGCAGCACTTACGTGGGCAGTCTATTAGCCAAAAACATTCAGTACTTC.

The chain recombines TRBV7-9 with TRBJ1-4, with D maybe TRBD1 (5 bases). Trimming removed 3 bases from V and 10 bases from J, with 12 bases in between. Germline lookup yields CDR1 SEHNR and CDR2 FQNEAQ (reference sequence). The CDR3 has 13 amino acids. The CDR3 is CASSLGTVGKLFF. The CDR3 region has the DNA TGTGCCAGCAGCTTGGGGACCGTCGGAAAACTGTTTTTT.

The CDR3 reads CSVVGRGNFNEQFF. For the CDR3, the DNA is TGCAGCGTTGTGGGCAGGGGAAATTTTAATGAGCAGTTCTTC. The rearrangement uses TRBV29-1 and TRBJ2-1; D might be TRBD1 (6 bases). Germline V gene data show CDR1 as SQVTM and CDR2 as ANQGSEA. The CDR3 covers 14 residues. Trimming removed 4 bases at V and 7 bases at J, with 17 bases between.